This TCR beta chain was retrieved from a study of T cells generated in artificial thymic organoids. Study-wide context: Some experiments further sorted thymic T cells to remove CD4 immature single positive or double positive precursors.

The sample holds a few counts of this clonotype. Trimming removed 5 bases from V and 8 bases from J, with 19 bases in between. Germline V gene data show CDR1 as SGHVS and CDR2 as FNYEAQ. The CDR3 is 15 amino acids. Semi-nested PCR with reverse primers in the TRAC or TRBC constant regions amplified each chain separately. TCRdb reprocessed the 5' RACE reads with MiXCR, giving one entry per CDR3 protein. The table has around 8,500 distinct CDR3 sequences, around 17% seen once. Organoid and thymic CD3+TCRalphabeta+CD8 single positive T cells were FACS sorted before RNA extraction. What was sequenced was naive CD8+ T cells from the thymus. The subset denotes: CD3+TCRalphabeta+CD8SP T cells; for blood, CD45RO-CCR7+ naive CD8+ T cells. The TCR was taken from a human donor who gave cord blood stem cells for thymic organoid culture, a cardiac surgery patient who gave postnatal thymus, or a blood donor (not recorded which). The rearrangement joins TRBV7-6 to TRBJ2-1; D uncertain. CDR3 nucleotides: TGTGCCAGCAGCCCCGAGAGGCCTAGTTTGCATGAGCAGTTCTTC. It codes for CASSPERPSLHEQFF.